This T cell receptor beta chain was identified during a study of vaccination and CD4 T cells after COVID-19. Overall study context: Investigators took post-vaccine samples a median 72 days after dose two, within a range of 14 to 241. The stimulus for the cells was overlapping spike peptides derived from SARS-CoV-2, HCoV-NL63, HCoV-OC43 and HCoV-229E.

Treatment meaning: approximately 9-day PBMC culture with coronavirus spike peptide pools or control peptides (ViraFEST assay). With the Oncomine TCR Beta short-read assay, DNA from cultured CD4+ T cells was sequenced. TCRdb itself ran the PCR reads through MiXCR, one entry per CDR3 protein. Here the sample spans 9,500 to 12,000 distinct CDR3 sequences, over 50% being singletons. The CDR3 has 13 residues. Per germline, CDR1 SGHDN and CDR2 FVKESK. Trimming removed 10 bases at V and 8 bases at J, with 20 bases between. A note on this clonotype: Its specificity is unknown.

The sequenced sample consisted of CD4+ T cells from blood, cultured in vitro. This chain links TRBV14 with TRBJ1-1, with TRBD1 as a possible D gene (6 bases). The source is a human donor who had recovered from COVID-19. Here the CDR3 DNA reads TGTGCCACCCAGCCGTGGGGGGCCAGGGAAGCTTTCTTT. Translated, it gives CATQPWGAREAFF.